The rows below give T cell receptor beta chains drawn from one sample of a study of Ad26.COV2.S vaccination and SARS-CoV-2 variants. Generated by immunoSEQ multiplex PCR, the TCRdb table keeps only in-frame clones and is missing some. The table shows 350,000 to 550,000 clones, with roughly nine tenths occurring only once. The specimen was peripheral blood, collected in a trial of Ad26.COV2.S vaccine versus placebo. The receptors were sampled from a person between 18 and 65 years old who received the Ad26.COV2.S COVID-19 vaccine or a placebo. Each CDR3 is given with its conserved first and last residue. The order of the fields is V gene, J gene, D gene, clone size, CDR3 DNA, CDR3 protein. The D gene is left open where the match is weak. A row's size may be missing; if present it is once, few, many or a size class.

TRBV15	TRBJ2-5	.	.	TGTGCCACCAGCTTGCAGGGGCTTGGCGAGACCCAGTACTTC	CATSLQGLGETQYF
TRBV29-1	TRBJ2-3	.	once	TGCAGCGTTGAACTCGGGGGTTATGATACGCAGTATTTT	CSVELGGYDTQYF
TRBV27	TRBJ2-1	.	.	TGTGCCAGCAGTCTACCCACCCGGTGGCGCCATGAGCAGTTCTTC	CASSLPTRWRHEQFF
TRBV5-1	TRBJ1-1	.	.	TGCGCCAGCAGCTCGGGAACGCAGAGGACTGAAGCTTTCTTT	CASSSGTQRTEAFF
TRBV6-2/TRBV6-3	TRBJ2-5	TRBD1	.	TGTGCCAGCAGTTACGGGTCTCAGGGGGCTTGGGAGACCCAGTACTTC	CASSYGSQGAWETQYF
TRBV6-2/TRBV6-3	TRBJ1-5	TRBD1	.	TGTGCCAGCAGTTATTGGGCTGGACAGGGAAGTCAGCCCCAGCATTTT	CASSYWAGQGSQPQHF
TRBV7-9	TRBJ1-2	.	.	TGTGCCAGCAGCTTAGTTGGTTACACCTTC	CASSLVGYTF
TRBV5-1	TRBJ2-2	.	.	TGCGCCAGCAGAGTGGGGCCGAACACCGGGGAGCTGTTTTTT	CASRVGPNTGELFF
TRBV19	TRBJ2-7	.	.	TGTGCCAGTAGACTGGCGGGGAGCTCCTACGAGCAGTACTTC	CASRLAGSSYEQYF
TRBV7-2	TRBJ1-1	.	.	TGTGCCAGCAGCTTCCCCCCAATGAACACTGAAGCTTTCTTT	CASSFPPMNTEAFF
TRBV14	TRBJ2-5	TRBD1	.	TGTGCCAGCAGCCCCCCAGGGGGGACCCAGTACTTC	CASSPPGGTQYF
TRBV27	TRBJ2-3	.	.	TGTGCCAGCAGTTTGGGGACCCTAGGCACAGATACGCAGTATTTT	CASSLGTLGTDTQYF
TRBV24-1	TRBJ1-5	.	once	TGTGCCACCAGTGACCCAACAGGGTTTCAGCCCCAGCATTTT	CATSDPTGFQPQHF
TRBV4-1	TRBJ1-2	TRBD1	.	TGCGCCAGCAGCCAAGTAAGGGGGCCTAACTATGGCTACACCTTC	CASSQVRGPNYGYTF
TRBV29-1	TRBJ1-2	.	few	TGCAGCGTTGACCCACAGGGTTTCTCTGGCTACACCTTC	CSVDPQGFSGYTF
TRBV3-1/TRBV3-2	TRBJ1-2	.	.	TGTGCCAGCAGCCAAGATTGGGCAGGCTACTATGGCTACACCTTC	CASSQDWAGYYGYTF
TRBV6-5	TRBJ1-4	TRBD1	.	TGTGCCAGCTACAGGGGGTTGGGTGAAAAACTGTTTTTT	CASYRGLGEKLFF
TRBV11-2	TRBJ2-1	TRBD2	.	TGTGCCAGCAGCTTAGTGGGGGGAGGGTTAAATGAGCAGTTCTTC	CASSLVGGGLNEQFF
TRBV14	TRBJ2-7	.	.	TGTGCCAGCAGCCATCGGGCCCTCATGGGAGGAGGGCAGTACTTC	CASSHRALMGGGQYF
TRBV6-2/TRBV6-3	TRBJ1-2	.	.	TGTGCCAGCAGTTCACTCGATAACGAGGCTGGACAGTGGAATGGCTACACCTTC	CASSSLDNEAGQWNGYTF
TRBV14	TRBJ2-1	.	.	TGTGCCAGCAGTCCCGGACAGTGGGGAGTCAATGAGCAGTTCTTC	CASSPGQWGVNEQFF
TRBV4-1	TRBJ2-1	TRBD2	once	TGCGCCAGCAGCCAGCTAGCGGGAGAGCTACAGTTCTTC	CASSQLAGELQFF
TRBV3-1/TRBV3-2	TRBJ1-2	TRBD1	.	TGTGCCAGCAGCCAAAGGGACAGTCGCTACACCTTC	CASSQRDSRYTF
TRBV28	TRBJ1-1	TRBD1	.	TGTGCCGTTGGGACAGGGGGCACTGAAGCTTTCTTT	CAVGTGGTEAFF
TRBV29-1	TRBJ2-1	.	.	TGCAGCGTTGAAGACTACAATGAGCAGTTCTTC	CSVEDYNEQFF
TRBV5-1	TRBJ2-5	.	.	TGCGCCAGCAGCTTGGAGGGTACCACTAAAGAGACCCAGTACTTC	CASSLEGTTKETQYF
TRBV9	TRBJ1-1	.	few	TGTGCCAGCACCGTTCGACATAAGGCGCTGAACACTGAAGCTTTCTTT	CASTVRHKALNTEAFF
TRBV12-5	TRBJ2-3	.	.	TGTGCTAGTGGGAACCACGCCACAGATACGCAGTATTTT	CASGNHATDTQYF
TRBV10-1	TRBJ1-5	TRBD1	.	TGCGCCACCAAAATAGGGACAGCCTTTAATCAGCCCCAGCATTTT	CATKIGTAFNQPQHF
TRBV19	TRBJ1-5	TRBD1	once	TGTGCCAGTAATCCGGGACAGGGTCCCCGCAATCAGCCCCAGCATTTT	CASNPGQGPRNQPQHF
TRBV6-6	TRBJ1-6	.	.	TGTGCCAGCAGTGCCCCGGGACGGAGTAATTCACCCCTCCACTTT	CASSAPGRSNSPLHF
TRBV30	TRBJ2-2	.	.	TGTGCCTGGAAGGCGGGAACCGGGGAGCTGTTTTTT	CAWKAGTGELFF
TRBV28	TRBJ2-3	TRBD1	.	TGTGCCAGCAGTTTACCGGGACAGGGTCCGCAGTATTTT	CASSLPGQGPQYF
TRBV18	TRBJ2-7	.	.	TGTGCCAGCTCACCCCTGGGGCCACCATACGAGCAGTACTTC	CASSPLGPPYEQYF
TRBV6-6	TRBJ2-5	.	once	TGTGCCAGCAGAGACAGAAACCAAGAGACCCAGTACTTC	CASRDRNQETQYF